These T cell receptor beta chains were read from a single sample in a study of cytomegalovirus exposure and HLA in healthy donors. Libraries were prepared by immunoSEQ multiplex PCR; TCRdb keeps only in-frame clonotypes and omits some of them. The data contain around 100,000 clones, 85% of them seen just once; the ten biggest clones take up roughly 20%. The sample consisted of PBMCs. These receptors all come from a man younger than 30 in good health and CMV-seropositive. Each CDR3 is given with its conserved first and last residue. A D gene is named only where the DNA matches it firmly. A row's size may be missing; if present it is once, few, many or a size class.

D gene: TRBD2
V gene: TRBV4-2
J gene: TRBJ2-2
clone size: medium-sized
CDR3 protein: CASSLGFGGGPPTGELFF
CDR3 DNA: TGTGCCAGCAGCCTTGGTTTTGGGGGAGGGCCCCCGACCGGGGAGCTGTTTTTT

D gene: TRBD1
V gene: TRBV9
J gene: TRBJ1-1
clone size: -
CDR3 protein: CASSVLAGGTEAFF
CDR3 DNA: TGTGCCAGCAGCGTACTTGCAGGGGGCACTGAAGCTTTCTTT

D gene: -
V gene: TRBV6-1
J gene: TRBJ2-1
clone size: few
CDR3 protein: CASRSAGNNEQFF
CDR3 DNA: TGTGCCAGCAGGTCGGCAGGGAACAATGAGCAGTTCTTC

D gene: -
V gene: TRBV2
J gene: TRBJ1-4
clone size: few
CDR3 protein: CASSEAPGLGDEKLFF
CDR3 DNA: TGTGCCAGCAGTGAAGCGCCGGGGTTGGGCGATGAAAAACTGTTTTTT

D gene: -
V gene: TRBV6-6
J gene: TRBJ2-6
clone size: -
CDR3 protein: CASSYLSGANVLTF
CDR3 DNA: TGTGCCAGCAGTTACTTAAGCGGGGCCAACGTCCTGACTTTC

D gene: -
V gene: TRBV5-6
J gene: TRBJ2-2
clone size: once
CDR3 protein: CASRFQGSSGTGELFF
CDR3 DNA: TGTGCCAGCAGATTTCAGGGATCCTCGGGCACCGGGGAGCTGTTTTTT

D gene: -
V gene: TRBV30
J gene: TRBJ1-4
clone size: -
CDR3 protein: CAWSQGSPLEKLFF
CDR3 DNA: TGTGCCTGGAGTCAGGGGTCCCCCCTTGAAAAACTGTTTTTT

D gene: TRBD2
V gene: TRBV28
J gene: TRBJ2-3
clone size: -
CDR3 protein: CASSVRTGLAGRTDTQYF
CDR3 DNA: TGTGCCAGCAGTGTAAGAACGGGACTAGCGGGACGCACAGATACGCAGTATTTT

D gene: TRBD2
V gene: TRBV30
J gene: TRBJ2-1
clone size: -
CDR3 protein: CAWGPMGLAGEDEQFF
CDR3 DNA: TGTGCCTGGGGTCCGATGGGACTAGCGGGAGAGGATGAGCAGTTCTTC

D gene: -
V gene: TRBV6-5
J gene: TRBJ2-2
clone size: -
CDR3 protein: CASSYSGVNTGELFF
CDR3 DNA: TGTGCCAGCAGTTACTCAGGAGTGAACACCGGGGAGCTGTTTTTT

D gene: TRBD1
V gene: TRBV28
J gene: TRBJ1-5
clone size: -
CDR3 protein: CASSLPGTGVGTQPQHF
CDR3 DNA: TGTGCCAGCAGTCTGCCGGGGACAGGGGTTGGCACTCAGCCCCAGCATTTT

D gene: TRBD2
V gene: TRBV18
J gene: TRBJ2-1
clone size: -
CDR3 protein: CASSPRAGGPNEQFF
CDR3 DNA: TGTGCCAGCTCACCACGAGCGGGAGGGCCTAATGAGCAGTTCTTC

D gene: TRBD2
V gene: TRBV9
J gene: TRBJ2-3
clone size: -
CDR3 protein: CASSGGLAGVGDTQYF
CDR3 DNA: TGTGCCAGCAGCGGAGGACTAGCGGGAGTTGGCGATACGCAGTATTTT

D gene: TRBD2
V gene: TRBV19
J gene: TRBJ2-1
clone size: few
CDR3 protein: CASSIGLAGIYNEQFF
CDR3 DNA: TGTGCCAGTAGTATAGGGCTAGCGGGGATCTACAATGAGCAGTTCTTC

D gene: TRBD1
V gene: TRBV27
J gene: TRBJ2-7
clone size: -
CDR3 protein: CASTSRPGGLEQYF
CDR3 DNA: TGTGCCAGCACCTCCAGACCAGGGGGCCTGGAGCAGTACTTC

D gene: -
V gene: TRBV4-1
J gene: TRBJ1-2
clone size: -
CDR3 protein: CASSHSAGGRDYGYTF
CDR3 DNA: TGCGCCAGCAGCCACTCTGCGGGGGGCAGAGACTATGGCTACACCTTC

D gene: TRBD1
V gene: TRBV28
J gene: TRBJ1-1
clone size: -
CDR3 protein: CASSTPGQLNTEAFF
CDR3 DNA: TGTGCCAGCAGTACCCCGGGACAGCTGAACACTGAAGCTTTCTTT

D gene: -
V gene: TRBV5-1
J gene: TRBJ2-1
clone size: -
CDR3 protein: CASSWLASGWQFF
CDR3 DNA: TGCGCCAGCAGCTGGTTAGCGTCTGGATGGCAGTTCTTC

D gene: -
V gene: TRBV6-5
J gene: TRBJ1-3
clone size: -
CDR3 protein: CASSPRSSGNTIYF
CDR3 DNA: TGTGCCAGCAGTCCTCGGAGCTCTGGAAACACCATATATTTT

D gene: -
V gene: TRBV25-1
J gene: TRBJ2-6
clone size: -
CDR3 protein: CASLASGANVLTF
CDR3 DNA: TGTGCCAGCCTGGCATCTGGGGCCAACGTCCTGACTTTC

D gene: -
V gene: TRBV10-3
J gene: TRBJ1-3
clone size: -
CDR3 protein: CAISRVQGQGNTIYF
CDR3 DNA: TGTGCCATCAGTCGCGTCCAGGGTCAGGGAAACACCATATATTTT

D gene: -
V gene: TRBV29-1
J gene: TRBJ2-5
clone size: -
CDR3 protein: CSVDAGAQKTQYF
CDR3 DNA: TGCAGCGTTGATGCGGGGGCTCAGAAGACCCAGTACTTC

D gene: TRBD1
V gene: TRBV28
J gene: TRBJ1-2
clone size: few
CDR3 protein: CASSLGTGSNYGYTF
CDR3 DNA: TGTGCCAGCAGTTTAGGGACAGGGTCTAACTATGGCTACACCTTC

D gene: -
V gene: TRBV6-1
J gene: TRBJ1-4
clone size: -
CDR3 protein: CASSSHRPGTEKLFF
CDR3 DNA: TGTGCCAGCAGTTCCCACCGACCGGGAACCGAAAAACTGTTTTTT

D gene: -
V gene: TRBV28
J gene: TRBJ1-1
clone size: -
CDR3 protein: CASRNGVLGAFF
CDR3 DNA: TGTGCCAGCAGAAACGGGGTATTGGGGGCTTTCTTT

D gene: TRBD1
V gene: TRBV6-4
J gene: TRBJ2-5
clone size: -
CDR3 protein: CASSEGQGGQETQYF
CDR3 DNA: TGTGCCAGCAGTGAGGGACAGGGGGGACAAGAGACCCAGTACTTC

D gene: TRBD2
V gene: TRBV28
J gene: TRBJ2-1
clone size: -
CDR3 protein: CASSLPKVGTSGRVDDEQFF
CDR3 DNA: TGTGCCAGCAGTTTACCCAAAGTGGGGACTAGCGGGCGAGTTGATGATGAGCAGTTCTTC

D gene: -
V gene: TRBV18
J gene: TRBJ1-1
clone size: -
CDR3 protein: CASSPRDFGTEAFF
CDR3 DNA: TGTGCCAGCTCACCGCGGGACTTTGGGACTGAAGCTTTCTTT

D gene: TRBD2
V gene: TRBV20-1
J gene: TRBJ2-7
clone size: -
CDR3 protein: CSVGGVYEQYF
CDR3 DNA: TGCAGCGTGGGGGGGGTTTACGAGCAGTACTTC

D gene: -
V gene: TRBV6-6
J gene: TRBJ2-1
clone size: once
CDR3 protein: CASSEDNEQFF
CDR3 DNA: TGTGCCAGCAGTGAGGACAATGAGCAGTTCTTC

D gene: -
V gene: TRBV11-2
J gene: TRBJ1-2
clone size: few
CDR3 protein: CASRPTGNYGYTF
CDR3 DNA: TGTGCCAGCAGACCTACAGGGAACTATGGCTACACCTTC

D gene: -
V gene: TRBV7-9
J gene: TRBJ1-3
clone size: -
CDR3 protein: CASSLGVDSANTIYF
CDR3 DNA: TGTGCCAGCAGCTTAGGGGTCGACAGCGCCAACACCATATATTTT

D gene: TRBD1
V gene: TRBV4-1
J gene: TRBJ1-3
clone size: -
CDR3 protein: CASSQADRGGGNTIYF
CDR3 DNA: TGCGCCAGCAGCCAGGCCGACAGGGGAGGTGGAAACACCATATATTTT

D gene: -
V gene: TRBV5-1
J gene: TRBJ2-7
clone size: -
CDR3 protein: CASSPGQIKSYEQYF
CDR3 DNA: TGCGCCAGCAGCCCCGGACAGATTAAATCCTACGAGCAGTACTTC

D gene: TRBD1
V gene: TRBV28
J gene: TRBJ1-2
clone size: -
CDR3 protein: CASSPEGQGAGRYGYTF
CDR3 DNA: TGTGCCAGCAGTCCTGAGGGACAGGGGGCGGGTAGATATGGCTACACCTTC

D gene: -
V gene: TRBV18
J gene: TRBJ2-3
clone size: once
CDR3 protein: CASSSLTDTQYF
CDR3 DNA: TGTGCCAGCTCATCATTGACAGATACGCAGTATTTT

D gene: TRBD2
V gene: TRBV7-9
J gene: TRBJ2-5
clone size: -
CDR3 protein: CASSFAGGETQYF
CDR3 DNA: TGTGCCAGCAGCTTTGCGGGAGGGGAGACCCAGTACTTC

D gene: -
V gene: TRBV28
J gene: TRBJ1-5
clone size: -
CDR3 protein: CASEVPHQPQHF
CDR3 DNA: TGTGCCAGCGAGGTACCTCATCAGCCCCAGCATTTT

D gene: -
V gene: TRBV7-3
J gene: TRBJ2-3
clone size: -
CDR3 protein: CASSPGTNTQYF
CDR3 DNA: TGTGCCAGCAGCCCCGGGACAAATACGCAGTATTTT

D gene: -
V gene: TRBV6-5
J gene: TRBJ2-1
clone size: once
CDR3 protein: CASSYSQGTGSQFF
CDR3 DNA: TGTGCCAGCAGTTACTCGCAGGGCACCGGCTCGCAGTTCTTC

D gene: -
V gene: TRBV2
J gene: TRBJ2-2
clone size: once
CDR3 protein: CASSETKLAANTGELFF
CDR3 DNA: TGTGCCAGCAGTGAAACGAAACTAGCAGCGAACACCGGGGAGCTGTTTTTT

D gene: TRBD2
V gene: TRBV29-1
J gene: TRBJ2-7
clone size: -
CDR3 protein: CSVALSGRPNYEQYF
CDR3 DNA: TGCAGCGTAGCTCTTAGCGGGAGGCCCAACTACGAGCAGTACTTC

D gene: -
V gene: TRBV9
J gene: TRBJ2-3
clone size: -
CDR3 protein: CASSPQGRAGSTDTQYF
CDR3 DNA: TGTGCCAGCAGCCCCCAAGGAAGAGCGGGCAGCACAGATACGCAGTATTTT

D gene: TRBD1
V gene: TRBV28
J gene: TRBJ1-2
clone size: -
CDR3 protein: CAITGQDRYGYTF
CDR3 DNA: TGTGCCATTACAGGACAGGACCGATATGGCTACACCTTC

D gene: TRBD1
V gene: TRBV18
J gene: TRBJ1-5
clone size: -
CDR3 protein: CASSRRQGQPQHF
CDR3 DNA: TGTGCCAGCTCACGAAGACAGGGTCAGCCCCAGCATTTT

D gene: TRBD2
V gene: TRBV6-4
J gene: TRBJ2-3
clone size: few
CDR3 protein: CASSEGTSDTDTQYF
CDR3 DNA: TGTGCCAGCAGTGAGGGGACTAGCGACACAGATACGCAGTATTTT

D gene: TRBD1
V gene: TRBV28
J gene: TRBJ2-1
clone size: -
CDR3 protein: CASSLGDRGLNEQFF
CDR3 DNA: TGTGCCAGCAGTCTAGGGGACAGGGGGCTCAATGAGCAGTTCTTC

D gene: TRBD1
V gene: TRBV29-1
J gene: TRBJ2-3
clone size: -
CDR3 protein: CSVDVRGSSTDTQYF
CDR3 DNA: TGCAGCGTTGACGTCAGGGGGTCGAGCACAGATACGCAGTATTTT

D gene: -
V gene: TRBV7-2
J gene: TRBJ2-1
clone size: -
CDR3 protein: CASSERRGPYNEQFF
CDR3 DNA: TGTGCCAGCAGCGAGCGCAGGGGCCCCTACAATGAGCAGTTCTTC

D gene: -
V gene: TRBV18
J gene: TRBJ2-5
clone size: -
CDR3 protein: CASSPRRGHRENQETQYF
CDR3 DNA: TGTGCCAGCTCACCCCGAAGGGGACATCGAGAAAACCAAGAGACCCAGTACTTC

D gene: TRBD1
V gene: TRBV29-1
J gene: TRBJ2-1
clone size: -
CDR3 protein: CSGQDREFGEQFF
CDR3 DNA: TGCAGCGGGCAGGACAGGGAGTTCGGTGAGCAGTTCTTC

D gene: -
V gene: TRBV11-3
J gene: TRBJ2-3
clone size: -
CDR3 protein: CASSLERARAQYF
CDR3 DNA: TGTGCCAGCAGCTTAGAAAGGGCGAGGGCGCAGTATTTT

D gene: TRBD2
V gene: TRBV5-6
J gene: TRBJ2-5
clone size: -
CDR3 protein: CASSFGGRGETQYF
CDR3 DNA: TGTGCCAGCAGCTTCGGAGGGAGGGGAGAGACCCAGTACTTC

D gene: TRBD1
V gene: TRBV28
J gene: TRBJ2-7
clone size: -
CDR3 protein: CASRMTGGVIYEQYF
CDR3 DNA: TGTGCCAGCCGAATGACAGGGGGGGTGATATACGAGCAGTACTTC

D gene: -
V gene: TRBV10-3
J gene: TRBJ1-1
clone size: -
CDR3 protein: CAISDPTVNTEAFF
CDR3 DNA: TGTGCCATCAGTGACCCTACAGTGAACACTGAAGCTTTCTTT

D gene: -
V gene: TRBV4-2
J gene: TRBJ1-5
clone size: few
CDR3 protein: CASSQVGEAGFSNQPQHF
CDR3 DNA: TGTGCCAGCAGCCAAGTTGGGGAGGCGGGCTTTAGCAATCAGCCCCAGCATTTT

D gene: TRBD1
V gene: TRBV27
J gene: TRBJ2-1
clone size: -
CDR3 protein: CASSISRGLGNEQFF
CDR3 DNA: TGTGCCAGCAGTATTAGCAGGGGGCTAGGGAATGAGCAGTTCTTC